The clone carrying this TCR beta chain has ten or more counts. The antigen is not known. Clinical symptoms, serum thyroxine, TRAb, thyroid ultrasound and orbital computed tomography determined diagnosis. The PBMCs had their origin in more than 9.5 ml of fresh peripheral blood. The data originate from a study of Graves' ophthalmopathy and Graves' hyperthyroidism. Study-wide results and caveats: Ophthalmopathy and stable hyperthyroidism were discriminated by a 13-signature model, with roughly 88% sensitivity and 81.08% specificity.

Investigators amplified TCR beta CDR3 regions from RNA transcripts. Second-round multiplex PCR came after a first-round RT-PCR that employed HTBI primers. TCRdb itself ran the multiplex PCR reads through MiXCR, one entry per CDR3 protein. The sample includes about 410,000 distinct CDR3 sequences, around 20% of them seen just once. V gave up 2 bases and J gave up 4 bases, with 6 bases separating them. There are 12 residues in the CDR3. Germline CDR1 is MNHEY and CDR2 is SVGEGT. Sequenced: peripheral blood. This TCR came from a woman under 30 with Graves' ophthalmopathy. The chain has TRBV6-2 or TRBV6-3 and TRBJ2-7; no definite D call. The DNA for the CDR3 is TGTGCCAGCAGTTACCTGACGTACGAGCAGTACTTC. It translates to CASSYLTYEQYF.